The text below deals with one T cell receptor beta chain. The entry originates in a study of blood T cell repertoires in COVID-19. At the level of the study: T cells, B-cell-depleted T cells, or PBMCs provided the cDNA or gDNA that served as material.

CDR3 size: 17 residues. Germline-derived CDR1 and CDR2 are SGHRS and YFSETQ. The J segment lost 0 bases and the V segment lost 5 bases, leaving 9 bases of the junction unmatched. Original processing methods: The assay estimated nucleated cells by amplifying reference gene primers. Method: immunoSEQ multiplex PCR; TCRdb's copy keeps in-frame clones and lacks some. V and J calls and clone size are as listed in that table; D and trimming were resolved from the DNA. This table has some 400,000 clones, around nine tenths appearing once. Sequences were obtained from peripheral blood. The receptor was derived from a human donor in a cohort sampled during active COVID-19. The chain has TRBV5-1 and TRBJ2-2; 8 nucleotides align to TRBD2. This chain's CDR3 is CASSWSGGATNTGELFF. The CDR3 DNA reads as TGCGCCAGCAGTTGGAGCGGGGGTGCAACGAACACCGGGGAGCTGTTTTTT.